A selection of T cell receptor beta chains follows, all from one sample in a study of response to subunit inactivated influenza vaccine. TCRdb re-derived calls from the RT-PCR reads in MiXCR, one entry per CDR3 protein. The table has 800,000 or so distinct CDR3 sequences, 21% seen once. The sequencing used PBMCs from blood, collected 5 to 6 days after vaccination. These receptors all come from a man aged 45-65 years who received an inactivated influenza vaccine. Each CDR3 is given with its conserved first and last residue. A D gene is named only where the DNA matches it firmly. Part of the rows lack a size; the others show once, few, many or a class for expanded clones.

>many|NA|TRBJ2-7|TRBV9
TGTGCCAGCAGCGTCGGGGGATCCTACGAGCAGTACTTC
CASSVGGSYEQYF
>NA|NA|TRBJ1-2|TRBV5-1
TGCGCCAGCAGCTATACACGAGCGTGGGGCTACACCTTC
CASSYTRAWGYTF
>few|NA|TRBJ2-5|TRBV6-1
TGTGCCAGCAGCATCCTCATGGGGGGCAGAGAGACCCAGTACTTC
CASSILMGGRETQYF
>few|TRBD1|TRBJ1-5|TRBV20-1
TGCAGTGTCGGGACGGGGACAGGGAACCAGCCCCAGCATTTT
CSVGTGTGNQPQHF
>NA|TRBD2|TRBJ2-5|TRBV11-2
TGTGCCAGCAGCTTGCGGGAGGGCTTTGGTGAGACCCAGTACTTC
CASSLREGFGETQYF
>many|NA|TRBJ2-5|TRBV10-3
TGTGCCATCAGCGAAACAGGGACAGAGACCCAGTACTTC
CAISETGTETQYF
>NA|TRBD1|TRBJ2-2|TRBV6-5
TGTGCCAGCAGTTACGCCCCCGGGACAGGGGCCGGGGAGCTGTTTTTT
CASSYAPGTGAGELFF
>few|NA|TRBJ2-7|TRBV5-6
TGTGCCAGCAGAACAGGGTCGACTCCCTACGAGCAGTACTTC
CASRTGSTPYEQYF
>NA|NA|TRBJ1-5|TRBV12-3/TRBV12-4
TGTGCCAGCAGTTTCTTGGGACAGCCCCAGCATTTT
CASSFLGQPQHF
>NA|TRBD2|TRBJ2-1|TRBV5-1
TGCGCCAGCAGACAAGCGGGGCACTCCTACAATGAGCAGTTCTTC
CASRQAGHSYNEQFF
>few|TRBD2|TRBJ2-1|TRBV7-9
TGTGCCAGCAGCCCGGAGCGGGGGGGCTGGAATGAGCAGTTCTTC
CASSPERGGWNEQFF
>many|NA|TRBJ2-3|TRBV10-3
TGTGCCATCAGTGGACTAGAGCAAGGCGGGTATACGCAGTATTTT
CAISGLEQGGYTQYF
>NA|TRBD1|TRBJ2-6|TRBV29-1
TGCAGCGTGGATAGTGGGACAGATCAATACTCTGGGGCCAACGTCCTGACTTTC
CSVDSGTDQYSGANVLTF
>few|TRBD2|TRBJ2-7|TRBV18
TGTGCCAGCTCACCACCCGGCCTAGCGGGCTTCTACGAGCAGTACTTC
CASSPPGLAGFYEQYF
>NA|NA|TRBJ1-2|TRBV6-1
TGTGCCAGCAGCCCTGGGACGGTATCGAGTGGCTACACCTTC
CASSPGTVSSGYTF